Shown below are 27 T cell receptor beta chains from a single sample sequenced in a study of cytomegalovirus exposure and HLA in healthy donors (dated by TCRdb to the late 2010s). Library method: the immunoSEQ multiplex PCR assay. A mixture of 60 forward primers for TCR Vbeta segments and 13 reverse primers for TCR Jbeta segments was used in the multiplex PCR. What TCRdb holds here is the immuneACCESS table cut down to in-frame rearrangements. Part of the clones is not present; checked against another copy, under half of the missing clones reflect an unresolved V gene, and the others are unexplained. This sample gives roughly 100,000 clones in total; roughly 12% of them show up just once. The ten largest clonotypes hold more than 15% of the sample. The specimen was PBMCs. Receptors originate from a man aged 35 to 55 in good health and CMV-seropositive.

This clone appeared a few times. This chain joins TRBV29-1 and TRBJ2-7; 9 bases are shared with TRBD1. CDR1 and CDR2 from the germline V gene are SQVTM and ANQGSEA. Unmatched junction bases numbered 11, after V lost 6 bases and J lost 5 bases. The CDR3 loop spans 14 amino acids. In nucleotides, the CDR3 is TGCAGCGTGGTTCTCCGGACAGGGGTCCACGAGCAGTACTTC. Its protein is CSVVLRTGVHEQYF.

CDR3 coding DNA: TGTGCCAGCAGTCTGGGGGGGGTCAGGGGAAACACCATATATTTT. This codes for CASSLGGVRGNTIYF. The chain combines TRBV13 with TRBJ1-3, with D perhaps matching TRBD1 (5 bases). Trimming shortened V by 6 bases and J by 4 bases, and 16 bases separated the two germline ends. Germline loops: CDR1 PRHDT, CDR2 FYEKMQ (reference sequence). CDR3 length equals 15 residues.

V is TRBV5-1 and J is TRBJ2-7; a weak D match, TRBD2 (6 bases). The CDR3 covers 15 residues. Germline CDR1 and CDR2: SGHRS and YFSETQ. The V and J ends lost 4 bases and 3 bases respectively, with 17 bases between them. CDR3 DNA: TGCGCCAGCAGCCTGGTTGGGGGAGGAGGCTACGAGCAGTACTTC. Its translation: CASSLVGGGGYEQYF. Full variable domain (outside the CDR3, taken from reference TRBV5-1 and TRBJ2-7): KAGVTQTPRYLIKTRGQQVTLSCSPISGHRSVSWYQQTPGQGLQFLFEYFSETQRNKGNFPGRFSGRQFSNSRSEMNVSTLELGDSALYLCASSLVGGGGYEQYFGPGTRLTVT.

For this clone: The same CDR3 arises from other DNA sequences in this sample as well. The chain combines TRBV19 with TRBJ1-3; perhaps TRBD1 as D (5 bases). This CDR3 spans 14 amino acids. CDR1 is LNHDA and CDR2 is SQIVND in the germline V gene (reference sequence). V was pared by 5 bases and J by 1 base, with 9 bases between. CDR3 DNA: TGTGCCAGTAGTCAGGGTTCGTCTGGAAACACCATATATTTT. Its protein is CASSQGSSGNTIYF.

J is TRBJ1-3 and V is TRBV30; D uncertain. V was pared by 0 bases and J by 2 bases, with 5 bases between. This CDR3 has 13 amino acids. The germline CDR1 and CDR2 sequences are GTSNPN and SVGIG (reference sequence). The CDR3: CAWSVLPGNTIYF. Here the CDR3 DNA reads TGTGCCTGGAGTGTACTTCCTGGAAACACCATATATTTT. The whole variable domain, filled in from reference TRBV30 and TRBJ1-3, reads SQTIHQWPATLVQPVGSPLSLECTVEGTSNPNLYWYRQAAGRGLQLLFYSVGIGQISSEVPQNLSASRPQDRQFILSSKKLLLSDSGFYLCAWSVLPGNTIYFGEGSWLTVV.

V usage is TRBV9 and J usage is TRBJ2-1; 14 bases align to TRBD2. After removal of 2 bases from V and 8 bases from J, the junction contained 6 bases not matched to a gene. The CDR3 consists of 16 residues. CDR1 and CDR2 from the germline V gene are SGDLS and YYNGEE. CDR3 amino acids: CASSVGLAGGSDEQFF. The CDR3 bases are TGTGCCAGCAGCGTTGGACTAGCGGGAGGTAGCGATGAGCAGTTCTTC.

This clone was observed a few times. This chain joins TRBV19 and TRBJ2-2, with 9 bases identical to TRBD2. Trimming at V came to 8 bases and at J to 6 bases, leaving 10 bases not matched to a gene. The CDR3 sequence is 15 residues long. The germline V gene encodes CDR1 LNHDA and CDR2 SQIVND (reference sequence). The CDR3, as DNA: TGTGCCAGTCGTAGGAGCGGGAGGAGGGCCGGGGAGCTGTTTTTT. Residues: CASRRSGRRAGELFF.

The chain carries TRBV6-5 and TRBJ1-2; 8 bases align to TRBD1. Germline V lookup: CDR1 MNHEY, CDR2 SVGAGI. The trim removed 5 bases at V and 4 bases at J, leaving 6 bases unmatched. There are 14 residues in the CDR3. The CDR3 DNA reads TGTGCCAGCAGTGGGGCAGGGGGCTTCTATGGCTACACCTTC. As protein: CASSGAGGFYGYTF.

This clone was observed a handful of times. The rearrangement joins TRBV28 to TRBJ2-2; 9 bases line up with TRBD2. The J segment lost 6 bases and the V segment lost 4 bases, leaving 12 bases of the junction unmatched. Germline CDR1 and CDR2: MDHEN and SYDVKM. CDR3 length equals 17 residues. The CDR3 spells CASSSYGLGGGAGELFF. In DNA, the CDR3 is TGTGCCAGCAGTTCCTACGGACTCGGCGGGGGGGCCGGGGAGCTGTTTTTT. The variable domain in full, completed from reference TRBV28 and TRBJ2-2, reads DVKVTQSSRYLVKRTGEKVFLECVQDMDHENMFWYRQDPGLGLRLIYFSYDVKMKEKGDIPEGYSVSREKKERFSLILESASTNQTSMYLCASSSYGLGGGAGELFFGEGSRLTVL.

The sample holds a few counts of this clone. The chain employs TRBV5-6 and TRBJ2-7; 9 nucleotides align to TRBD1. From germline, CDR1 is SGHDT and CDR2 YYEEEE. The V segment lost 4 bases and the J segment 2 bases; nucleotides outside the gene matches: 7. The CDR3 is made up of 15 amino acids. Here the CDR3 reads CASSGGRDRAYEQYF. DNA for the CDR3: TGTGCCAGCAGCGGGGGCCGGGACAGGGCCTACGAGCAGTACTTC.

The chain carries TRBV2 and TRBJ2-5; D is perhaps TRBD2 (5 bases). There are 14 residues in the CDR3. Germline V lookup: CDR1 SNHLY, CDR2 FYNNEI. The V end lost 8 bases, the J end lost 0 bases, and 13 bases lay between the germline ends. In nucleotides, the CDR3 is TGTGCCAGCGGCAAGCGGCAAAACCAAGAGACCCAGTACTTC. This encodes CASGKRQNQETQYF.

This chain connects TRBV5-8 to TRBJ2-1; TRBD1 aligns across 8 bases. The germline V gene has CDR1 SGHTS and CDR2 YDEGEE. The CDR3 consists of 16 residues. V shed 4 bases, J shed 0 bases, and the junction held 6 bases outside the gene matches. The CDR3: CASSAGQAFSYNEQFF. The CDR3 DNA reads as TGTGCCAGCAGCGCGGGACAGGCATTCTCCTACAATGAGCAGTTCTTC.

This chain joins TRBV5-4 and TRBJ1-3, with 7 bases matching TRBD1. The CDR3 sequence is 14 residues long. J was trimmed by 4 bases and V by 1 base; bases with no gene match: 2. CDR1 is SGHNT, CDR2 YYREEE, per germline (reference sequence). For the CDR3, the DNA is TGTGCCAGCAGCTTGACAGGGGACGGAAACACCATATATTTT. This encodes CASSLTGDGNTIYF.

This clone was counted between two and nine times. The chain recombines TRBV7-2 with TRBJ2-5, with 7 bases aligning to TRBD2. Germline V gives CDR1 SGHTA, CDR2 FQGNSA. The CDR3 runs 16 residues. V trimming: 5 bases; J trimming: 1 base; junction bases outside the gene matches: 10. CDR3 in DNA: TGTGCCAGCAGCCAAAATAGCGGGCCTATCCAAGAGACCCAGTACTTC. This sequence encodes CASSQNSGPIQETQYF. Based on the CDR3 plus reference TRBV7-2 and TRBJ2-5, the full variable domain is GAGVSQSPSNKVTEKGKDVELRCDPISGHTALYWYRQSLGQGLEFLIYFQGNSAPDKSGLPSDRFSAERTGGSVSTLTIQRTQQEDSAVYLCASSQNSGPIQETQYFGPGTRLLVL.

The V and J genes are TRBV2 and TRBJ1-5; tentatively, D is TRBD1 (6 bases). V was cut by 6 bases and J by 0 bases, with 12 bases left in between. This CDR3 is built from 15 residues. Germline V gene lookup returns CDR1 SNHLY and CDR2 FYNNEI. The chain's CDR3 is CASRGTGTSNQPQHF. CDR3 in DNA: TGTGCCAGCAGGGGTACAGGGACTAGCAATCAGCCCCAGCATTTT.

The CDR3 spells CAWTVGQYEAFF. CDR3 bases: TGTGCCTGGACCGTCGGACAGTATGAAGCTTTCTTT. The J gene is TRBJ1-1, the V gene TRBV30; TRBD1 might be the D (6 bases). Germline CDR1 GTSNPN, CDR2 SVGIG (reference sequence). This CDR3 spans 12 amino acids. The ends were cut back, 4 bases at V and 7 bases at J, with 13 bases in the middle.

The CDR3 DNA reads TGTGCCAGCAGCTTAGACAGGGACACTGAAGCTTTCTTT. Translating gives CASSLDRDTEAFF. The chain joins TRBV7-8 to TRBJ1-1; D may be TRBD1 (6 bases). Between the trimmed V and J ends, which lost 1 base and 3 bases, there was a span of 6 bases. The CDR3 is 13 residues long. From germline, CDR1 is SGHVS and CDR2 FQNEAQ. Complete variable domain (other parts from reference TRBV7-8 and TRBJ1-1): GAGVSQSPRYKVAKRGQDVALRCDPISGHVSLFWYQQALGQGPEFLTYFQNEAQLDKSGLPSDRFFAERPEGSVSTLKIQRTQQEDSAVYLCASSLDRDTEAFFGQGTRLTVV.

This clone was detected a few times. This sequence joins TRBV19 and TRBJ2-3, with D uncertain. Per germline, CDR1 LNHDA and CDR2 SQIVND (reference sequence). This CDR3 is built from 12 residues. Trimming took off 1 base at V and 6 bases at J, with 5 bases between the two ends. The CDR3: CASSIARDTQYF. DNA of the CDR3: TGTGCCAGTAGTATAGCTCGGGATACGCAGTATTTT.

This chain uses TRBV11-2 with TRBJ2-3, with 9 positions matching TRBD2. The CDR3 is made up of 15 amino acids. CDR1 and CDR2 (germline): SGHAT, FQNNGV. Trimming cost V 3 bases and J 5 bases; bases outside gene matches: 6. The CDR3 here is CASSFSGRVGDTQYF. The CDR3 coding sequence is TGTGCCAGCAGCTTTAGCGGGAGAGTTGGAGATACGCAGTATTTT.

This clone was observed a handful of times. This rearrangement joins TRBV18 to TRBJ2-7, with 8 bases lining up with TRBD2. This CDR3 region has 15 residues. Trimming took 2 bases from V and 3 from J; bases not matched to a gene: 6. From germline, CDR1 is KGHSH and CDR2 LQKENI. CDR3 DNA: TGTGCCAGCTCACCAGGGCTAGCGGGTAACTACGAGCAGTACTTC. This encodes CASSPGLAGNYEQYF.

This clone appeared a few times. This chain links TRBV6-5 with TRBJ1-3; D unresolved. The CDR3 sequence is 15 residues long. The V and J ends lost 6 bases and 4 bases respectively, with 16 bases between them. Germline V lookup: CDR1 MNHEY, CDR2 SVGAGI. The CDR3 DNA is TGTGCCAGCAGCCCTCGCGGGCGCGGGGGAAACACCATATATTTT. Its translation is CASSPRGRGGNTIYF.

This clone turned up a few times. CDR3 sequence reads: CASKREGRADTQYF. CDR3 nucleotides: TGTGCCAGTAAGCGGGAGGGCCGGGCAGATACGCAGTATTTT. J is TRBJ2-3 and V is TRBV19; 10 bases are shared with TRBD2. Trimming at V came to 7 bases and at J to 4 bases, leaving 5 bases not matched to a gene. Germline V lookup: CDR1 LNHDA, CDR2 SQIVND (reference sequence). This CDR3 contains 14 residues. Supplemented by reference TRBV19 and TRBJ2-3, the full variable domain reads DGGITQSPKYLFRKEGQNVTLSCEQNLNHDAMYWYRQDPGQGLRLIYYSQIVNDFQKGDIAEGYSVSREKKESFPLTVTSAQKNPTAFYLCASKREGRADTQYFGPGTRLTVL.

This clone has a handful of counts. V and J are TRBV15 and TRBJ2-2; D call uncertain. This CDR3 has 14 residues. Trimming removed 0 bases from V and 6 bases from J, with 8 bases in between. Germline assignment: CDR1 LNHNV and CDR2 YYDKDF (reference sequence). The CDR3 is CATSRDRVAGELFF. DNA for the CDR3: TGTGCCACCAGCAGAGACCGGGTGGCCGGGGAGCTGTTTTTT. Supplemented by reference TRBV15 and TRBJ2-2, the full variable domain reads DAMVIQNPRYQVTQFGKPVTLSCSQTLNHNVMYWYQQKSSQAPKLLFHYYDKDFNNEADTPDNFQSRRPNTSFCFLDIRSPGLGDTAMYLCATSRDRVAGELFFGEGSRLTVL.

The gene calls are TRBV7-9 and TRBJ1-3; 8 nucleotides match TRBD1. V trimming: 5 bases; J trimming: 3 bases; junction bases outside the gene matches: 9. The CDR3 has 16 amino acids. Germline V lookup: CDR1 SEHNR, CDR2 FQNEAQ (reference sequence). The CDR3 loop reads CASSPRQGAIGNTIYF. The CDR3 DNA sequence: TGTGCCAGCAGCCCAAGGCAGGGGGCAATTGGAAACACCATATATTTT.

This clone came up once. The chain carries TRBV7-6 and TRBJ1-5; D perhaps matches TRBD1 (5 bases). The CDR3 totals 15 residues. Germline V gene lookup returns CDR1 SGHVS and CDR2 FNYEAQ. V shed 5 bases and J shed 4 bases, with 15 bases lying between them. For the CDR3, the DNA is TGTGCCAGCAGCCTATCCTCGGGGGTAAATCAGCCCCAGCATTTT. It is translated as CASSLSSGVNQPQHF.

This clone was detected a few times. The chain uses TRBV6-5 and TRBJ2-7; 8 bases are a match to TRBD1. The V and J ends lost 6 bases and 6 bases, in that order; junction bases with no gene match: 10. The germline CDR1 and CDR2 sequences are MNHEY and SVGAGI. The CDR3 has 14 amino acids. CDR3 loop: CASSFGRQGREQYF. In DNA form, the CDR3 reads TGTGCCAGCAGCTTCGGAAGACAGGGGCGCGAGCAGTACTTC.

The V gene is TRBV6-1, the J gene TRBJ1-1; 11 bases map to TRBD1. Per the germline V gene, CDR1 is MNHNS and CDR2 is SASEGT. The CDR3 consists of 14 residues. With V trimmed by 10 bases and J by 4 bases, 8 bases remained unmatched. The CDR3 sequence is CATGQGAWGTEAFF. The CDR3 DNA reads TGTGCCACCGGACAGGGGGCCTGGGGCACTGAAGCTTTCTTT.